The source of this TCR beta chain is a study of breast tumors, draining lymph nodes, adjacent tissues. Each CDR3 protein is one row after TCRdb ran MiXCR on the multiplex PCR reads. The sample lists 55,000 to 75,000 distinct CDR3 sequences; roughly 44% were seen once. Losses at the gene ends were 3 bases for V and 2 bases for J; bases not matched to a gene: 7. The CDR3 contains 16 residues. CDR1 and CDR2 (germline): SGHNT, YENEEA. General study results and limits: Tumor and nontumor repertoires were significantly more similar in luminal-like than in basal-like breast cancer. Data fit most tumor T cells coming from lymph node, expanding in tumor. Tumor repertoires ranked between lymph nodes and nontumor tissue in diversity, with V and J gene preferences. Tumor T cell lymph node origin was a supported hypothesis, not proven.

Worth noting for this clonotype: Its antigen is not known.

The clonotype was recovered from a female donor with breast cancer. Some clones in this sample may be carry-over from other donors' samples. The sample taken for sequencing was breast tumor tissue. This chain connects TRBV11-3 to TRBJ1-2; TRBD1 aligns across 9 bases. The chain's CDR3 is CASSLAGTGPNYGYTF. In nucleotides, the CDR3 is TGTGCCAGCAGCTTGGCCGGGACAGGGCCCAACTATGGCTACACCTTC.